This T cell receptor beta chain was recorded in a study of control samples from healthy donors and cancer patients. Clones were read by immunoSEQ multiplex PCR, and TCRdb kept only the in-frame ones, dropping some. The sample includes some 120,000 clones, about nine tenths seen only once; the top ten take around 9%. V shed 5 bases and J shed 10 bases, with 17 bases lying between them. The length of the CDR3 is 13 residues. CDR1 is SGHDT, CDR2 YYEEEE, per germline. The specimen was blood. The chain employs TRBV5-6 and TRBJ2-3; D is perhaps TRBD2 (6 bases). The source is a man between 35 and 55 years old in good health. Here the CDR3 DNA reads TGTGCCAGCAGGGAGGGGTTCCGCCAGCCGCAGTATTTT. This codes for CASREGFRQPQYF.